Detailed here is one T cell receptor (beta chain). Germline V gene sequence: CDR1 SQVTM, CDR2 ANQGSEA. Trimming took 6 bases from V and 4 from J; bases not matched to a gene: 4. The CDR3 totals 14 residues. From RNA, the CDR3 regions of TCR beta chains were amplified and sequenced. Second-round multiplex PCR came after first-round RT-PCR with HTBI primers. TCRdb reprocessed the multiplex PCR reads with MiXCR, giving one entry per CDR3 protein. Of 660,000 or so distinct CDR3 sequences in the sample, 35% to 45% were seen once. This specimen belongs to a study of Graves' ophthalmopathy and Graves' hyperthyroidism. Study information: Peripheral blood sampling preceded any treatment and occurred at initial diagnosis.

Moderate-to-severe activity, CAS ≥3, NOSPECS ≥4 and a duration under 3 months were seen in donors with ophthalmopathy. Clinicians made diagnoses from clinical symptoms, serum thyroxine, TRAb, thyroid ultrasound and orbital computed tomography. This sequence joins TRBV29-1 and TRBJ2-3, with TRBD2 matching 13 bases. Sequencing input: peripheral blood. This clonotype was sampled from an adult man with Graves' ophthalmopathy. CDR3: CSVNGLAGADTQYF. The CDR3 bases are TGCAGCGTAAACGGACTAGCGGGGGCAGATACGCAGTATTTT.